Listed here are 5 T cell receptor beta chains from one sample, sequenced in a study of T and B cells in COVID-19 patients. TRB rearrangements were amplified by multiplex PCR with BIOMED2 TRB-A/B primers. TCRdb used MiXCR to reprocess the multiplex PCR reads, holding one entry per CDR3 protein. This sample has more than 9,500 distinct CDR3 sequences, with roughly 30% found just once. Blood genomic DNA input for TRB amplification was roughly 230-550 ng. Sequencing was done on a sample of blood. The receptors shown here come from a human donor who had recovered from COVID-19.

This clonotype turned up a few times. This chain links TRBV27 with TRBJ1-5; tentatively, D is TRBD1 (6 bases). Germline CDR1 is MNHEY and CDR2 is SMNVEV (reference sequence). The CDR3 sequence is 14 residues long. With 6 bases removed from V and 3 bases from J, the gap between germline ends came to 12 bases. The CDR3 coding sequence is TGTGCCAGCAGGCCGACAGGCCTCAATCAGCCCCAGCATTTT. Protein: CASRPTGLNQPQHF.

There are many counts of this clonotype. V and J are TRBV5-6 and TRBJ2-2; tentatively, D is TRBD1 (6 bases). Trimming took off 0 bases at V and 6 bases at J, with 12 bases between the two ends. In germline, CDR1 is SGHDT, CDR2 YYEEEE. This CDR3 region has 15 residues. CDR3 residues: CASSLAGALSGELFF. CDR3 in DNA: TGTGCCAGCAGCTTGGCAGGGGCGCTTTCCGGGGAGCTGTTTTTT.

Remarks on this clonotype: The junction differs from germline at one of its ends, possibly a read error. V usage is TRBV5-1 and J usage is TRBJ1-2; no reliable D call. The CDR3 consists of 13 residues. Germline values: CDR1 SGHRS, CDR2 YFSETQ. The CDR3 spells CASSLVRSDGYTF. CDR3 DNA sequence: TGTGCCAGCAGCTTGGTGAGGTCGGATGGCTACACCTTC.

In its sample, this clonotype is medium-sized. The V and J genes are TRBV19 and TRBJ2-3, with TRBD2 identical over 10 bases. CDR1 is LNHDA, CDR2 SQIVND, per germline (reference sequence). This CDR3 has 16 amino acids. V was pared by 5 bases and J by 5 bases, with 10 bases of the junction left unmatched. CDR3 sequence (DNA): TGTGCCAGTAGTGGCCGGACTAGCGGAAAGGGAGATACGCAGTATTTT. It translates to CASSGRTSGKGDTQYF.

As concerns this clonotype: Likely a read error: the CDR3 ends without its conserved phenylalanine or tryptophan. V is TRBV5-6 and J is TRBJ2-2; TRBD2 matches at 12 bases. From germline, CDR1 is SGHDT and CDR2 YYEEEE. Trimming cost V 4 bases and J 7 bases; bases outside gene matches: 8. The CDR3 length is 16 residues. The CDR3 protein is CASSSGTSGLYGELFL. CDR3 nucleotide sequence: TGTGCCAGCAGCAGTGGGACTAGCGGGCTCTACGGGGAGCTGTTTCTT.